This T cell receptor (beta chain) was observed in a study of graft-versus-host responses after intestinal transplantation. Study-level information: Recipients across the board were started on anti-thymocyte globulin induction, then kept on tacrolimus and steroids for two to three years. The study, taken as a whole, reports: Circulating GvH clones peaking coincided with falling HvG clones soon after transplant. Allograft graft-versus-host to host-versus-graft clonal ratios ran high in patients with graft-donor T cell macrochimerism. Recipient marrow held GvH clones, some first seen in ileum or blood.

Produced via immunoSEQ multiplex PCR; TCRdb's table is partial and in-frame only. The table has some 120,000 clones, around 94% seen once. Looked up from germline, CDR1 is LGHNA and CDR2 is YNFKEQ. Trimming pared 0 bases from V and 5 bases from J, leaving 10 bases between. The CDR3 length is 14 residues. Details on this clone: Antigen unknown.

The TCR sequence derives from a human donor who was the organ donor for an intestinal transplant. This chain connects TRBV4-2 to TRBJ2-5; D is undetermined. Source: unstimulated CD8+ T cells sorted from spleen or lymph node cells, taken before transplant. The CDR3 DNA follows: TGTGCCAGCAGCCAAGATGGCAGGTTTGAGACCCAGTACTTC. It yields the protein CASSQDGRFETQYF.